The sequence of this T cell receptor (beta chain) was determined in a study of T-cell reconstitution after alpha-beta-depleted transplantation in children. From germline, CDR1 is DFQATT and CDR2 SNEGSKA (reference sequence). V lost 7 bases, J lost 2 bases, and 8 bases stayed unmatched. The CDR3 extends over 13 amino acids. This clonotype was seen ten or more times. Library preparation (for TCRbeta) was performed with unique molecular identifiers. TCRdb called the PCR reads again in MiXCR, with one record for every CDR3 protein. The sample includes over 550,000 distinct CDR3 sequences, 10% of them seen just once.

This clonotype was obtained from a human donor who donated a stem cell graft to a child with acute myeloid leukemia. The material sequenced was PBMCs from the stem cell graft donor, taken from the stem cell graft. The chain employs TRBV20-1 and TRBJ2-7; 7 bases are a match to TRBD2. CDR3 sequence: CSGIDGRTYEQYF. As DNA, the CDR3 is TGCAGTGGTATCGACGGGAGGACCTACGAGCAGTACTTC.